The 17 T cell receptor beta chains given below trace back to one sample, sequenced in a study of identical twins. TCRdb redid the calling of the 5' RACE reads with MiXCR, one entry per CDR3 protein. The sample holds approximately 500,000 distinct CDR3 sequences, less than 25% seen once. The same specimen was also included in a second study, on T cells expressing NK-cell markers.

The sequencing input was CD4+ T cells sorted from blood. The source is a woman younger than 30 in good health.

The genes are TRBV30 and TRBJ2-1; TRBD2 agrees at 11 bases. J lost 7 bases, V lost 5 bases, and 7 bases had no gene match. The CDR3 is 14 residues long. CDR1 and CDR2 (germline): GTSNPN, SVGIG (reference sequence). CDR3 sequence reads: CAWGLAGGINEQFF. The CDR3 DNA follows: TGTGCCTGGGGTCTAGCGGGAGGAATAAATGAGCAGTTCTTC.

CDR3 nucleotide sequence: TGTGCCAGCAGTTCCCAGGGGAGTGCCACTGAAGCTTTCTTT. Protein product: CASSSQGSATEAFF. The chain links TRBV12-3 or TRBV12-4 to TRBJ1-1, with TRBD1 as a possible D gene (6 bases). The CDR3 is 14 amino acids. With 4 bases removed from V and 4 bases from J, the gap between germline ends came to 13 bases.

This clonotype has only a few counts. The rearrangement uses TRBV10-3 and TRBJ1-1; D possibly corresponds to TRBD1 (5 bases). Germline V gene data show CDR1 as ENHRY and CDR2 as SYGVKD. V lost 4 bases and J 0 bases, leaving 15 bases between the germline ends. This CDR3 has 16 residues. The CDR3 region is CAISGGAGLLNTEAFF. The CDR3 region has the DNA TGTGCCATCAGTGGTGGCGCAGGGCTGCTGAACACTGAAGCTTTCTTT.

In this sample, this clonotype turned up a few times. The DNA of the CDR3 is TGCAGTGCTGGACTAGCGGGAGTAAACGAGCAGTACTTC. This translates into CSAGLAGVNEQYF. The chain uses TRBV20-1 and TRBJ2-7, with 13 positions matching TRBD2. CDR1 and CDR2 from the germline V gene are DFQATT and SNEGSKA (reference sequence). The CDR3 covers 13 residues. V lost 5 bases to trimming and J lost 5 bases; unmatched junction nucleotides: 3.

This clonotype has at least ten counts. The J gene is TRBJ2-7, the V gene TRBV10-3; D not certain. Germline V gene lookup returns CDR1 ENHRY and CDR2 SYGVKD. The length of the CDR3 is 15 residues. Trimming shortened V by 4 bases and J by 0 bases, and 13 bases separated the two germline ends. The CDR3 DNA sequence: TGTGCCATCAGTGTCAGAACAGTGGTCTCCTACGAGCAGTACTTC. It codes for CAISVRTVVSYEQYF.

The CDR3 spells CAGTRQGSAYEQYF. DNA of the CDR3: TGTGCGGGGACTAGACAGGGAAGCGCCTACGAGCAGTACTTC. This chain joins TRBV5-8 and TRBJ2-7, with a tentative D call TRBD2 (8 bases). Germline V lookup: CDR1 SGHTS, CDR2 YDEGEE. This CDR3 region has 14 residues.

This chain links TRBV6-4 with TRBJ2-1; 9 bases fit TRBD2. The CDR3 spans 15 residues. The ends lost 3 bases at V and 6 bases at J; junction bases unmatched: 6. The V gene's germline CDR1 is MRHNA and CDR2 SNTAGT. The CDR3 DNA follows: TGTGCCAGCAGTGATTCCGGGACTAGCCCCAATGAGCAGTTCTTC. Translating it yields CASSDSGTSPNEQFF.

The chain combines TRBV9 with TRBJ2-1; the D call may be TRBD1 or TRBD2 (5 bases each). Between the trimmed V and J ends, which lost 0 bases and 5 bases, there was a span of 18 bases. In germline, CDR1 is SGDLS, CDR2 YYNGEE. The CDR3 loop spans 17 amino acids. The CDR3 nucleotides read TGTGCCAGCAGCGTAGCGGGCCGGGACCTATTTGACAATGAGCAGTTCTTC. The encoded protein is CASSVAGRDLFDNEQFF.

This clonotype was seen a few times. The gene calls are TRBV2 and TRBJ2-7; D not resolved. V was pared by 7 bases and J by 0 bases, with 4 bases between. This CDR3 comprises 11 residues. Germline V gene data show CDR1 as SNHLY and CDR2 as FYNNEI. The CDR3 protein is CASTGSYEQYF. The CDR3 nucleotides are TGTGCCAGCACTGGCTCCTACGAGCAGTACTTC.

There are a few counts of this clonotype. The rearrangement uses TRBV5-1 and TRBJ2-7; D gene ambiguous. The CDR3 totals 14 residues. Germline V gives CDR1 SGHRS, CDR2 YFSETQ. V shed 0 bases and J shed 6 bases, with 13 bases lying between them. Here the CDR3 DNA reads TGCGCCAGCAGCTTGGGATCCGGTTGGGGCGAGCAGTACTTC. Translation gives CASSLGSGWGEQYF. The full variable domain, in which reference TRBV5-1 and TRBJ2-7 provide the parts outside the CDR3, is KAGVTQTPRYLIKTRGQQVTLSCSPISGHRSVSWYQQTPGQGLQFLFEYFSETQRNKGNFPGRFSGRQFSNSRSEMNVSTLELGDSALYLCASSLGSGWGEQYFGPGTRLTVT.

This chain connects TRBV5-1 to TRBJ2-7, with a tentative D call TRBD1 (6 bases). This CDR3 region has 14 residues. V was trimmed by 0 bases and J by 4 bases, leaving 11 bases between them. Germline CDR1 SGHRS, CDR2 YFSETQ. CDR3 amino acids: CASSLARGRYEQYF. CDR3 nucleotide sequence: TGCGCCAGCAGCTTGGCCAGGGGCCGGTACGAGCAGTACTTC.

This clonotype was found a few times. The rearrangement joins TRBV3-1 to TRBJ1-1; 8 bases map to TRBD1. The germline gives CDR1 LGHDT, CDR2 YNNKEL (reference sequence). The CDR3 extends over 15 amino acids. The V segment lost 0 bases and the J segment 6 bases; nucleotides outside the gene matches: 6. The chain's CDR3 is CASSQETGGAPEAFF. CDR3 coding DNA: TGTGCCAGCAGCCAAGAAACAGGGGGAGCGCCTGAAGCTTTCTTT.

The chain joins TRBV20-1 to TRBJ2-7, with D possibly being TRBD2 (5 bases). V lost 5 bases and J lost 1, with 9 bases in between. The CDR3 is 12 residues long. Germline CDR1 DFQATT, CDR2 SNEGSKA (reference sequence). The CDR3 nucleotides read TGCAGTGCTGGCGGCGGGTCCTACGAGCAGTACTTC. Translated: CSAGGGSYEQYF.

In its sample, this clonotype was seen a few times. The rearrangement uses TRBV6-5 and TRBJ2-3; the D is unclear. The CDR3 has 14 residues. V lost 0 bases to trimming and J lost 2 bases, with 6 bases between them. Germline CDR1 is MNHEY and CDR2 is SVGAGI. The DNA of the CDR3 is TGTGCCAGCAGTTACTCCTTCTCCACAGATACGCAGTATTTT. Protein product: CASSYSFSTDTQYF.

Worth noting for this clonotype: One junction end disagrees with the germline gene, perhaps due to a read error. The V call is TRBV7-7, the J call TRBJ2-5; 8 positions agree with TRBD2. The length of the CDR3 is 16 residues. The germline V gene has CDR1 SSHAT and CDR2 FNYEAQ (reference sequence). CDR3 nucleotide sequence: TGTGCTAGCAGCTTAGGCCTCGGGAGGGCCGAGGGGACCCAGTACTTC. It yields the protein CASSLGLGRAEGTQYF.

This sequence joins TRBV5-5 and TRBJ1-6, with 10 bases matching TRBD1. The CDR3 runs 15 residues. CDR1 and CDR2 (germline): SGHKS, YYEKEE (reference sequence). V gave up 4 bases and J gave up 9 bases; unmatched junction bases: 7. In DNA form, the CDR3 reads TGTGCCAGCAGCGGGGGGACAGGGGAGGTTTCACCCCTCCACTTT. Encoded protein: CASSGGTGEVSPLHF. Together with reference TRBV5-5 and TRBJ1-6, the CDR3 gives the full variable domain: DAGVTQSPTHLIKTRGQQVTLRCSPISGHKSVSWYQQVLGQGPQFIFQYYEKEERGRGNFPDRFSARQFPNYSSELNVNALLLGDSALYLCASSGGTGEVSPLHFGNGTRLTVT.

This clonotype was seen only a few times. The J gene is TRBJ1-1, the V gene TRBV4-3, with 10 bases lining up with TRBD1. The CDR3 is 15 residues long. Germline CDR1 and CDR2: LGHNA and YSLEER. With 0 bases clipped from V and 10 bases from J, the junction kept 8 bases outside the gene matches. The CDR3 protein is CASSQDRVRTGGAFF. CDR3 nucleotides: TGCGCCAGCAGCCAAGATCGGGTCAGGACAGGGGGAGCTTTCTTT.